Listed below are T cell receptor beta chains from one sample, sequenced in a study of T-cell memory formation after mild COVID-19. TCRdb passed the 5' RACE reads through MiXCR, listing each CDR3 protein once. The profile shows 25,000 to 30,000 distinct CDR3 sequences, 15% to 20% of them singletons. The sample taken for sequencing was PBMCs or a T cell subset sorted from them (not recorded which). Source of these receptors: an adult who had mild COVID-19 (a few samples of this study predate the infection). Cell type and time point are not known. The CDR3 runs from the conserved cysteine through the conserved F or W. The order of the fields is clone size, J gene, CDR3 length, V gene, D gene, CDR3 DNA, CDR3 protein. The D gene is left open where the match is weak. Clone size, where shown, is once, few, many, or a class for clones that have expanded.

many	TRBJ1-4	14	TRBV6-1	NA	TGTGCCAGCAGTGAATTTTGGCGGAATGAAAAACTGTTTTTT	CASSEFWRNEKLFF
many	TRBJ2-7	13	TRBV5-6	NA	TGTGCCAGCAGATCCAGAGGGTTATACGAGCAGTACTTC	CASRSRGLYEQYF
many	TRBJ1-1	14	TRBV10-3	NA	TGTGCCACCTCCCAGCCCAGGGGGAACACTGAAGCTTTCTTT	CATSQPRGNTEAFF
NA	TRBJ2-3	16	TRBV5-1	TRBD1	TGCGCCAGCAGCTTGATGAGGACAGGGGACACAGATACGCAGTATTTT	CASSLMRTGDTDTQYF
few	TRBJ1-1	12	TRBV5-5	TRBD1	TGTGCCAGCAGCTTCAGGGGGGGCCCAGCTTTCTTT	CASSFRGGPAFF
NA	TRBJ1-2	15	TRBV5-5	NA	TGTGCCAGCAGCCTGGACGCGGGGACGGGCTATGGCTACACCTTC	CASSLDAGTGYGYTF
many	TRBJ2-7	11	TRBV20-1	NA	TGCAGTGCGCGAGAAGGGCACGAGCAGTACTTC	CSAREGHEQYF
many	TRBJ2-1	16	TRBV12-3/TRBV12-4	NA	TGTGCCAGCAGTCCCCGGACAGTATCCTCCTACAATGAGCAGTTCTTC	CASSPRTVSSYNEQFF
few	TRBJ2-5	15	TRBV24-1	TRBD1	TGTGCCACCAGTGAGGGTGGGACAGGGCAAGAGACCCAGTACTTC	CATSEGGTGQETQYF
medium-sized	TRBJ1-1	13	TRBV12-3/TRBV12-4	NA	TGTGCCAGCAGTTTAGGTAAAAACACTGAAGCTTTCTTT	CASSLGKNTEAFF
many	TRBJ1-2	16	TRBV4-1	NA	TGCGCCAGCAGCCGTGCGGGGGGGGTATTAAACTATGGCTACACCTTC	CASSRAGGVLNYGYTF
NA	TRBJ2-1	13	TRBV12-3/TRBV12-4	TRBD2	TGTGCCAGCAGATGGTCGGGGGGGAATGAGCAGTTCTTC	CASRWSGGNEQFF
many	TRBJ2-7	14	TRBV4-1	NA	TGCGCCAGCAGCCAAGATCAAGGAGGATACGAGCAGTACTTC	CASSQDQGGYEQYF
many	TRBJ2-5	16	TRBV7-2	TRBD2	TGTGCCAGCAGCTCGGGACTAGCGGGACTTCAGGAGACCCAGTACTTC	CASSSGLAGLQETQYF
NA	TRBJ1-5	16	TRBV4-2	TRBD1	TGTGCCAGCAGCCAAGAATCGGGGACAGGGTCATTTCCCCAGCATTTT	CASSQESGTGSFPQHF
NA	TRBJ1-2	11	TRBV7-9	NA	TGTGCCAGCAGCTCGGGGACCGGCTTTACCTTC	CASSSGTGFTF